The count of the clone carrying this T cell receptor (beta chain) is one. Profiled with immunoSEQ multiplex PCR; TCRdb holds only in-frame clones, not every one. The sample has approximately 420,000 clones, 85% to 90% seen once. Treatment of the sample: roughly 20 received Ad26.COV2.S at low or high dose, single or two shots; about 5 received placebo; per-sample allocation not given. Samples were taken on day 63 after the first vaccine or placebo injection. An adult aged 18-55 years in Boston served as the donor. CDR1 is LGHNA, CDR2 YSLEER, per germline. The CDR3 length is 14 residues. With 1 base removed from V and 0 bases from J, the gap between germline ends came to 7 bases. This sample stems from a study of Ad26.COV2.S vaccination and SARS-CoV-2 variants.

The starting material was peripheral blood, obtained in a trial of Ad26.COV2.S vaccine versus placebo. The receptor was derived from a person between 18 and 65 years old who received the Ad26.COV2.S COVID-19 vaccine or a placebo. The chain employs TRBV4-3 and TRBJ2-7; the D is unclear. CDR3 sequence reads: CASSQGHLSYEQYF. The CDR3 region has the DNA TGCGCCAGCAGCCAAGGACACCTCTCCTACGAGCAGTACTTC.